The 31 T cell receptor beta chains below were found in one sample sequenced in a study of cytomegalovirus exposure and HLA in healthy donors. Primers: 60 Vbeta forward and 13 Jbeta reverse. Only in-frame clones appear in the TCRdb table, and some are missing; sequencing was by immunoSEQ multiplex PCR. The table shows about 40,000 clones, with about 50% occurring only once. Sequenced: PBMCs. These receptors were obtained from a human donor in good health.

The chain carries TRBV7-9 and TRBJ1-4, with 7 bases that match TRBD1. This CDR3 comprises 15 residues. Germline V gene lookup returns CDR1 SEHNR and CDR2 FQNEAQ (reference sequence). V gave up 5 bases and J gave up 1 base; unmatched junction bases: 4. CDR3 coding DNA: TGTGCCAGCAGCCGACAGGGTGGAACTAATGAAAAACTGTTTTTT. It is translated as CASSRQGGTNEKLFF.

This chain links TRBV2 with TRBJ2-5, with TRBD2 as a possible D gene (5 bases). Germline V gene sequence: CDR1 SNHLY, CDR2 FYNNEI. CDR3 size: 14 residues. The V end was cut by 4 bases, the J end by 1 base, with 10 bases between. The CDR3 nucleotides are TGTGCCAGCAGTGTAACGGGATCCCAAGAGACCCAGTACTTC. Residues: CASSVTGSQETQYF. Filled out from reference TRBV2 and TRBJ2-5, the complete variable domain reads EPEVTQTPSHQVTQMGQEVILRCVPISNHLYFYWYRQILGQKVEFLVSFYNNEISEKSEIFDDQFSVERPDGSNFTLKIRSTKLEDSAMYFCASSVTGSQETQYFGPGTRLLVL.

The gene calls are TRBV6-5 and TRBJ1-4; D might be TRBD1 (6 bases). Trimming removed 3 bases from V and 8 bases from J, with 16 bases in between. The CDR3 runs 15 residues. Germline V lookup: CDR1 MNHEY, CDR2 SVGAGI. The CDR3 loop reads CASSYRGALEEKLFF. The CDR3, as DNA: TGTGCCAGCAGTTATCGGGGGGCATTGGAAGAAAAACTGTTTTTT.

The chain has TRBV9 and TRBJ2-2; 11 nucleotides agree with TRBD1. The CDR3 has 18 amino acids. The germline gives CDR1 SGDLS, CDR2 YYNGEE. The V gene end was trimmed by 4 bases and the J gene end by 0 bases; junction bases not matched to a gene: 8. CDR3 DNA: TGTGCCAGCAGCTACCGGACAGGGGGCCTTTCGAACACCGGGGAGCTGTTTTTT. Residues: CASSYRTGGLSNTGELFF.

This CDR3 reads CASRNPIGQDYEQYF. The CDR3 DNA reads as TGTGCCAGCAGAAATCCGATCGGACAGGACTACGAGCAGTACTTC. This sequence joins TRBV6-6 and TRBJ2-7; 7 bases fit TRBD1. CDR3 length: 15 amino acids. The ends lost 6 bases at V and 3 bases at J; junction bases unmatched: 11. Germline-derived CDR1 and CDR2 are MNHNY and SVGAGI (reference sequence).

The chain has TRBV11-2 and TRBJ2-6, with D perhaps matching TRBD2 (5 bases). Germline V CDR1 and CDR2: SGHAT, FQNNGV. This CDR3 spans 15 amino acids. Between the trimmed V and J ends, which lost 7 bases and 3 bases, there was a span of 13 bases. In nucleotides, the CDR3 is TGTGCCAGCACCAGAACTAGTGTTGGGGCCAACGTCCTGACTTTC. Its translation: CASTRTSVGANVLTF.

The genes are TRBV7-9 and TRBJ2-1; 9 nucleotides align to TRBD1. V shed 3 bases and J 6 bases; nucleotides not matched to a gene: 9. Germline CDR1 is SEHNR and CDR2 is FQNEAQ (reference sequence). The CDR3 is 16 amino acids. CDR3 sequence (DNA): TGTGCCAGCAGCTTCACTGGGACAGGGTACTTCAATGAGCAGTTCTTC. Residues: CASSFTGTGYFNEQFF.

The rearrangement links TRBV6-6 to TRBJ1-2; maybe TRBD1 (6 bases). Germline V gene lookup returns CDR1 MNHNY and CDR2 SVGAGI (reference sequence). CDR3 length equals 13 residues. Trimming pared 6 bases from V and 3 bases from J, leaving 11 bases between. The CDR3 here is CASRTGQYYGYTF. The CDR3 DNA reads as TGTGCCAGCAGAACTGGACAGTACTATGGCTACACCTTC.

The chain is built from TRBV21-1 and TRBJ1-1. TRBV21-1 is deemed a pseudogene. The CDR3 consists of 13 residues. Here the CDR3 reads CATAGGRVPEAFF. CDR3 in DNA: TGTGCCACAGCGGGGGGGAGGGTCCCTGAAGCTTTCTTT.

The J gene is TRBJ1-3, the V gene TRBV10-3, with D possibly TRBD1 on 6 matching bases. Germline V gene sequence: CDR1 ENHRY, CDR2 SYGVKD. Trimming stripped 7 bases from V and 0 bases from J, with 16 bases between. CDR3 length equals 16 residues. The CDR3 sequence is CAITSPGTRSGNTIYF. DNA for the CDR3: TGTGCCATCACGAGCCCGGGGACACGCTCTGGAAACACCATATATTTT.

The V gene is TRBV7-9, the J gene TRBJ1-5; TRBD1 matches 11 bases. Germline CDR1 is SEHNR and CDR2 is FQNEAQ (reference sequence). This CDR3 is 16 amino acids long. The junction had 6 bases not matched to a gene; V was cut back by 5 bases and J by 3 bases. The CDR3 here is CASSGDRGALNQPQHF. The DNA of the CDR3 is TGTGCCAGCAGCGGGGACAGGGGGGCCCTCAATCAGCCCCAGCATTTT.

The gene calls are TRBV4-3 and TRBJ2-7; TRBD2 is a possible D gene (7 bases). CDR1 and CDR2 (germline): LGHNA, YSLEER. Trimming cost V 4 bases and J 3 bases, with 13 bases left between them. The CDR3 spans 14 residues. The CDR3 is CASSRGGAGYEQYF. The CDR3 nucleotides read TGCGCCAGCAGCCGAGGGGGGGCAGGCTACGAGCAGTACTTC.

The rearrangement links TRBV18 to TRBJ1-1, with TRBD1 identical over 7 bases. Per germline, CDR1 KGHSH and CDR2 LQKENI. This CDR3 is built from 13 residues. Trimming cost V 2 bases and J 3 bases; bases outside gene matches: 0. The CDR3, as DNA: TGTGCCAGCTCACCAGACAGGGACACTGAAGCTTTCTTT. Translation gives CASSPDRDTEAFF.

The gene calls are TRBV5-3 and TRBJ2-7; TRBD2 might be the D (6 bases). TRBV5-3 carries the ORF label, with uncertain function. Trimming shortened V by 4 bases and J by 3 bases, and 17 bases separated the two germline ends. This CDR3 has 15 amino acids. CDR3 nucleotide sequence: TGTGCCAGAAGCCTGACCGGGGGTTTCCACTACGAGCAGTACTTC. Protein product: CARSLTGGFHYEQYF.

This clone was observed once. The genes are TRBV19 and TRBJ2-7, with TRBD1 identical over 7 bases. With 7 bases clipped from V and 2 bases from J, the junction kept 8 bases outside the gene matches. Germline V CDR1 and CDR2: LNHDA, SQIVND (reference sequence). The CDR3 has 14 amino acids. The CDR3 loop is CASNNRGLAYEQYF. For the CDR3, the DNA is TGTGCCAGTAATAACAGGGGATTAGCCTACGAGCAGTACTTC.

This clone came up a few times. This sequence joins TRBV19 and TRBJ1-5; D remains ambiguous. With 3 bases removed from V and 1 base from J, the gap between germline ends came to 13 bases. This CDR3 is 16 amino acids long. Germline V gene data show CDR1 as LNHDA and CDR2 as SQIVND (reference sequence). The CDR3 spells CASSISLHPSNQPQHF. DNA of the CDR3: TGTGCCAGTAGTATCTCGTTACATCCGAGCAATCAGCCCCAGCATTTT.

The rearrangement uses TRBV18 and TRBJ1-4; D not resolved. V lost 9 bases to trimming and J lost 5 bases, with 7 bases between them. Germline-derived CDR1 and CDR2 are KGHSH and LQKENI. The CDR3 loop spans 11 amino acids. CDR3 sequence: CASRQNEKLFF. CDR3 DNA sequence: TGTGCCAGTAGACAAAATGAAAAACTGTTTTTT.

The CDR3, as DNA: TGTGCCAGCAGCCGGAGGACAGGGGGCGGTGAAGCTTTCTTT. This encodes CASSRRTGGGEAFF. The chain employs TRBV7-2 and TRBJ1-1, with TRBD1 identical over 11 bases. The CDR3 sequence is 14 residues long. Trimming took 5 bases from V and 7 from J; bases not matched to a gene: 6. The V gene's germline CDR1 is SGHTA and CDR2 FQGNSA.

CDR3 sequence: CASKLAETYEQYF. The DNA for the CDR3 is TGTGCCAGCAAACTAGCGGAGACCTACGAGCAGTACTTC. This chain links TRBV27 with TRBJ2-7; TRBD2 aligns across 8 bases. V dropped 7 bases and J dropped 2; count of bases not matched to a gene: 4. The CDR3 is 13 amino acids. Germline assignment: CDR1 MNHEY and CDR2 SMNVEV (reference sequence).

The genes are TRBV18 and TRBJ2-7; TRBD2 matches 9 bases. The CDR3 sequence is 17 residues long. Germline loops: CDR1 KGHSH, CDR2 LQKENI. Trimming at V came to 2 bases and at J to 1 base, leaving 9 bases not matched to a gene. DNA of the CDR3: TGTGCCAGCTCACCATTTCTTAGCGGGGGCCCGTCCTACGAGCAGTACTTC. Protein product: CASSPFLSGGPSYEQYF.

CDR3 sequence: CASSYYARVNYGYTF. The CDR3 nucleotides are TGTGCCAGCAGTTACTACGCTCGGGTGAACTATGGCTACACCTTC. This rearrangement joins TRBV6-6 to TRBJ1-2; no clear D. This CDR3 is 15 amino acids long. Germline values: CDR1 MNHNY, CDR2 SVGAGI (reference sequence). V lost 1 base to trimming and J lost 2 bases, with 11 bases between them.

This chain connects TRBV2 to TRBJ2-4; the D gene is possibly TRBD2 (6 bases). The length of the CDR3 is 12 residues. V gave up 7 bases and J gave up 6 bases, with 10 bases separating them. The V gene's germline CDR1 is SNHLY and CDR2 FYNNEI. The CDR3 protein is CASMVGGNIQYF. Here the CDR3 DNA reads TGTGCCAGCATGGTCGGGGGAAACATTCAGTACTTC. The whole variable domain, remainder taken from reference TRBV2 and TRBJ2-4, is EPEVTQTPSHQVTQMGQEVILRCVPISNHLYFYWYRQILGQKVEFLVSFYNNEISEKSEIFDDQFSVERPDGSNFTLKIRSTKLEDSAMYFCASMVGGNIQYFGAGTRLSVL.

This clone was picked up a small number of times. The chain uses TRBV6-5 and TRBJ1-1; 9 positions agree with TRBD1. The CDR3 covers 14 residues. The ends lost 5 bases at V and 6 bases at J; junction bases unmatched: 7. Germline loops: CDR1 MNHEY, CDR2 SVGAGI. In DNA form, the CDR3 reads TGTGCCAGCAGTAAACAGGGGGCGCATGCTGAAGCTTTCTTT. This codes for CASSKQGAHAEAFF.

This clone came up a few times. This chain links TRBV5-1 with TRBJ2-1; perhaps TRBD2 as D (7 bases). The CDR3 has 17 residues. V was pared by 9 bases and J by 5 bases, with 27 bases between. Germline V gene sequence: CDR1 SGHRS, CDR2 YFSETQ. The CDR3 loop reads CATHEGVIGRWNNEQFF. The CDR3 bases are TGCGCCACCCACGAGGGGGTGATCGGGAGGTGGAACAATGAGCAGTTCTTC.

The sample holds a few counts of this clone. This chain links TRBV23-1 with TRBJ2-7; 10 bases fit TRBD2. TRBV23-1 is an ORF, and what it does is uncertain. With V trimmed by 2 bases and J by 5 bases, 9 bases remained unmatched. This CDR3 comprises 16 residues. CDR3: CASSQGPSGSIHEQYF. In DNA form, the CDR3 reads TGCGCCAGCAGTCAAGGCCCTAGCGGGAGTATCCACGAGCAGTACTTC.

The J gene is TRBJ1-2, the V gene TRBV28; D perhaps matches TRBD1 (6 bases). Per germline, CDR1 MDHEN and CDR2 SYDVKM. The CDR3 covers 14 residues. With 5 bases removed from V and 4 bases from J, the gap between germline ends came to 14 bases. In DNA, the CDR3 is TGTGCCAGCAGTACCTCAGCAGGGGTCTATGGCTACACCTTC. It codes for CASSTSAGVYGYTF.

As to this clone: At one of its ends the junction is not consistent with the germline gene, which may arise from a read error. The sample holds other DNA sequences that translate to the same CDR3. This chain joins TRBV7-2 and TRBJ1-1; TRBD1 is a possible D gene (5 bases). This CDR3 is 14 amino acids long. Germline CDR1 and CDR2: SGHTA and FQGNSA. The CDR3 nucleotides read TGTGCTAGCAGCTTAGCAATCAGGGATCATGAAGCTTTCTTT. This codes for CASSLAIRDHEAFF.

The chain has TRBV30 and TRBJ2-4; TRBD1 is a possible D gene (6 bases). Looked up from germline, CDR1 is GTSNPN and CDR2 is SVGIG (reference sequence). The CDR3 loop spans 13 amino acids. The CDR3, as DNA: TGTGGCCTCAGGGGAAGGGCCAAAAACATTCAGTACTTC. This codes for CGLRGRAKNIQYF.

This chain links TRBV5-4 with TRBJ1-1; no clear D gene. This CDR3 contains 13 residues. Germline CDR1 and CDR2: SGHNT and YYREEE (reference sequence). V was cut by 0 bases and J by 1 base, with 4 bases left in between. Here the CDR3 DNA reads TGTGCCAGCAGCTTGGGCGGGAACACTGAAGCTTTCTTT. It is translated as CASSLGGNTEAFF. Combining the CDR3 with reference TRBV5-4 and TRBJ1-1 gives the whole variable domain ETGVTQSPTHLIKTRGQQVTLRCSSQSGHNTVSWYQQALGQGPQFIFQYYREEENGRGNFPPRFSGLQFPNYSSELNVNALELDDSALYLCASSLGGNTEAFFGQGTRLTVV.

This clone was observed once. V usage is TRBV4-3 and J usage is TRBJ2-1; 8 bases map to TRBD2. The V and J ends lost 0 bases and 12 bases, in that order; junction bases with no gene match: 10. The CDR3 has 15 amino acids. In germline, CDR1 is LGHNA, CDR2 YSLEER. The chain's CDR3 is CASSQELAVLQRQFF. CDR3 DNA: TGCGCCAGCAGCCAAGAACTAGCGGTCCTTCAGCGGCAGTTCTTC.

The V call is TRBV5-1, the J call TRBJ1-5, with TRBD1 matching 12 bases. This CDR3 is 17 amino acids long. Germline CDR1 and CDR2: SGHRS and YFSETQ. The ends lost 4 bases at V and 1 base at J; junction bases unmatched: 6. CDR3 sequence reads: CASSREGTGGSNQPQHF. The CDR3, as DNA: TGCGCCAGCAGCCGAGAAGGGACAGGGGGCAGCAATCAGCCCCAGCATTTT.